The 23 T cell receptor beta chains below were found in one sample sequenced in a study of T-cell reconstitution after alpha-beta-depleted transplantation in children. Using unique molecular identifiers, the investigators prepared the TCRbeta library. Each CDR3 protein is one row after TCRdb ran MiXCR on the PCR reads. The sample lists around 120,000 distinct CDR3 sequences, around 23% occurring once. The sample consisted of PBMCs, mostly from graft donor cells, taken 180 days after TCRalphabeta/CD19-depleted stem cell transplant. These receptor sequences come from a male patient aged 2 to 10 who had a stem cell transplant for chronic granulomatous disease, so the T cells may come from the graft donor.

The sample holds many counts of this clonotype. This sequence joins TRBV6-1 and TRBJ2-1; TRBD1 matches at 10 bases. Germline lookup yields CDR1 MNHNS and CDR2 SASEGT. The CDR3 has 13 residues. Germline trimming cut 6 bases from V and 5 bases from J; bases unmatched to any gene: 1. DNA for the CDR3: TGTGCCAGCAGGGACAGGGGGAACAATGAGCAGTTCTTC. This encodes CASRDRGNNEQFF.

J is TRBJ2-7 and V is TRBV12-3 or TRBV12-4, with 8 bases matching TRBD2. V dropped 4 bases and J dropped 3; count of bases not matched to a gene: 5. The CDR3 runs to 14 residues. Here the CDR3 DNA reads TGTGCCAGCAGTTATGGACTAGCTAACTACGAGCAGTACTTC. It codes for CASSYGLANYEQYF.

As concerns this clonotype: This may come from a read error, since a much larger clone is one base off. This chain uses TRBV5-1 with TRBJ2-1; D perhaps matches TRBD1 (5 bases). The germline V gene encodes CDR1 SGHRS and CDR2 YFSETQ. The CDR3 loop spans 13 amino acids. V lost 4 bases and J 8 bases, leaving 13 bases between the germline ends. CDR3 DNA sequence: TGCGCCAGCAGCCATACAGGTTACCATGAGCAGTTCTTC. Translated, it gives CASSHTGYHEQFF.

This clonotype was detected only a few times. The chain combines TRBV27 with TRBJ2-3, with unresolved D. The CDR3 consists of 13 residues. Germline CDR1 is MNHEY and CDR2 is SMNVEV (reference sequence). The V and J ends lost 5 bases and 5 bases respectively, with 11 bases between them. CDR3 residues: CASSTHPGDTQYF. The CDR3, as DNA: TGTGCCAGCAGTACCCACCCTGGAGATACGCAGTATTTT.

The sample holds one count of this clonotype. The chain has TRBV7-2 and TRBJ2-6, with D unclear. The V end was cut by 1 base, the J end by 3 bases, with 4 bases between. The germline CDR1 and CDR2 sequences are SGHTA and FQGNSA. CDR3 length: 14 amino acids. The CDR3 nucleotides are TGTGCCAGCAGCTTAGTGGGTGGGGCCAACGTCCTGACTTTC. It codes for CASSLVGGANVLTF.

This clonotype has at least ten counts. The chain couples TRBV6-5 to TRBJ2-7, with TRBD1 as a possible D gene (6 bases). The CDR3 runs 11 residues. Germline V lookup: CDR1 MNHEY, CDR2 SVGAGI. The V end was cut by 6 bases, the J end by 4 bases, with 7 bases between. The CDR3 region is CASRTGYEQYF. CDR3 DNA: TGTGCCAGCAGGACAGGATACGAGCAGTACTTC.

The chain uses TRBV5-1 and TRBJ2-5; a possible D gene is TRBD1 (5 bases). In germline, CDR1 is SGHRS, CDR2 YFSETQ. This CDR3 has 13 amino acids. The V and J ends lost 1 base and 12 bases respectively, with 16 bases between them. The CDR3 DNA reads as TGCGCCAGCAGCTTGAGCCCCGCGCAGGGCGAGTACTTC. Amino acids: CASSLSPAQGEYF.

The chain joins TRBV25-1 to TRBJ2-1, with TRBD1 as a possible D gene (6 bases). The germline gives CDR1 MGHDK, CDR2 SYGVNS. The CDR3 consists of 14 residues. V lost 6 bases to trimming and J lost 4 bases, with 13 bases between them. Here the CDR3 DNA reads TGTGCCAGCAGCATGGGGGCCAGATACAATGAGCAGTTCTTC. This gives the protein CASSMGARYNEQFF.

This clonotype has ten or more counts. The chain joins TRBV7-8 to TRBJ2-7; possibly TRBD1 for D (5 bases). Trimming left V 5 bases short and J 2 bases short, with 19 bases between. This CDR3 comprises 16 residues. Germline V gene data show CDR1 as SGHVS and CDR2 as FQNEAQ. DNA of the CDR3: TGTGCCAGCAGCCCGCGACAGAGATTGAGCGCCTACGAGCAGTACTTC. It codes for CASSPRQRLSAYEQYF.

The chain has TRBV20-1 and TRBJ2-3; 7 bases line up with TRBD2. The J segment lost 5 bases and the V segment lost 3 bases, leaving 11 bases of the junction unmatched. The CDR3 contains 15 residues. The germline CDR1 and CDR2 sequences are DFQATT and SNEGSKA (reference sequence). The CDR3 bases are TGCAGTGCTAGCCGTGGGCTAGCGGCCCAAGATACGCAGTATTTT. It translates to CSASRGLAAQDTQYF.

The chain carries TRBV6-4 and TRBJ2-1, with D perhaps TRBD2 (5 bases). Trimming stripped 2 bases from V and 9 bases from J, with 14 bases between. This CDR3 contains 14 residues. CDR1 MRHNA and CDR2 SNTAGT come from the germline V gene. The CDR3 DNA follows: TGTGCCAGCAGTGACGGTAGCGAACGGGGTGAGCAGTTCTTC. Its translation is CASSDGSERGEQFF.

This clonotype was detected many times. The CDR3 DNA sequence: TGCAGCGTGTTACAGTCCCTCGAGCAGTTCTTC. Its protein is CSVLQSLEQFF. This rearrangement joins TRBV29-1 to TRBJ2-1; unclear D gene. CDR3 length: 11 amino acids. The V and J ends lost 6 bases and 10 bases respectively, with 13 bases between them. Germline V CDR1 and CDR2: SQVTM, ANQGSEA.

This clonotype was seen a handful of times. The CDR3 spells CASSLEGTRKPGNEQFF. DNA for the CDR3: TGTGCCAGCAGCTTGGAGGGGACTAGAAAACCAGGCAATGAGCAGTTCTTC. The rearrangement links TRBV5-5 to TRBJ2-1; 8 bases match TRBD2. The germline V gene has CDR1 SGHKS and CDR2 YYEKEE (reference sequence). The V gene end was trimmed by 0 bases and the J gene end by 6 bases; junction bases not matched to a gene: 11. The CDR3 runs 17 residues.

The chain has TRBV5-1 and TRBJ1-4; D unresolved. V lost 4 bases and J 1 base, leaving 11 bases between the germline ends. Germline V gene sequence: CDR1 SGHRS, CDR2 YFSETQ. The CDR3 sequence is 15 residues long. As DNA, the CDR3 is TGCGCCAGCAGCAGCTGGGGAGGAACTAATGAAAAACTGTTTTTT. This encodes CASSSWGGTNEKLFF.

This clonotype was seen a handful of times. This chain uses TRBV29-1 with TRBJ2-3, with 9 positions matching TRBD2. The CDR3 extends over 12 amino acids. V lost 2 bases to trimming and J lost 8 bases; unmatched junction nucleotides: 2. Looked up from germline, CDR1 is SQVTM and CDR2 is ANQGSEA. The CDR3 DNA is TGCAGCGTTGAACTAGCGGGGCTTACGCAGTATTTT. Translated: CSVELAGLTQYF.

This clonotype was detected ten times or more. V and J are TRBV12-3 or TRBV12-4 and TRBJ2-1, with TRBD2 as a possible D gene (5 bases). This CDR3 has 14 residues. V gave up 6 bases and J gave up 6 bases, with 15 bases separating them. The CDR3 nucleotides are TGTGCCAGCAGCACCCGGGAACTGGGCAATGAGCAGTTCTTC. Protein sequence: CASSTRELGNEQFF.

This clonotype was counted only a few times. The chain joins TRBV12-3 or TRBV12-4 to TRBJ1-1; D perhaps matches TRBD1 (5 bases). CDR3 length equals 15 residues. V was trimmed by 5 bases and J by 4 bases, leaving 17 bases between them. In DNA, the CDR3 is TGTGCCAGCAGTGCTCAGAGGGGCCAAGGCACTGAAGCTTTCTTT. Its translation is CASSAQRGQGTEAFF.

This clonotype was counted many times. V gene TRBV20-1 combines with J gene TRBJ2-7; 10 nucleotides line up with TRBD2. V was pared by 6 bases and J by 4 bases, with 12 bases of the junction left unmatched. Germline-derived CDR1 and CDR2 are DFQATT and SNEGSKA (reference sequence). CDR3 length: 15 amino acids. CDR3 protein: CSALSGLAGDYEQYF. The CDR3 DNA follows: TGCAGTGCACTAAGTGGTCTAGCGGGGGATTACGAGCAGTACTTC.

V and J are TRBV5-1 and TRBJ2-5, with D perhaps matching TRBD1 (5 bases). Trimming stripped 0 bases from V and 1 base from J, with 13 bases between. CDR1 and CDR2 (germline): SGHRS, YFSETQ. The length of the CDR3 is 16 residues. The CDR3 DNA is TGCGCCAGCAGCTTGGCCCTAGGGGTCCTCCAAGAGACCCAGTACTTC. Translated, it gives CASSLALGVLQETQYF.

This clonotype was counted at least ten times. The chain recombines TRBV20-1 with TRBJ1-5; D might be TRBD1 (6 bases). The CDR3 sequence is 13 residues long. Trimming stripped 4 bases from V and 4 bases from J, with 11 bases between. CDR1 and CDR2 from the germline V gene are DFQATT and SNEGSKA (reference sequence). The DNA for the CDR3 is TGCAGTGCTACCGGACAGCTAAATCAGCCCCAGCATTTT. Protein product: CSATGQLNQPQHF.

This clonotype was seen more than once but under ten times. The chain combines TRBV12-3 or TRBV12-4 with TRBJ1-6, with no clear D. V lost 6 bases, J lost 14 bases, and 14 bases lay in between. The CDR3 runs to 12 residues. CDR3 nucleotides: TGTGCCAGCAGCCCTGGGAATTTCGCCCTCCACTTT. Translating it yields CASSPGNFALHF.

The chain employs TRBV12-3 or TRBV12-4 and TRBJ2-5; the D gene is possibly TRBD2 (6 bases). This CDR3 contains 13 residues. The V end was cut by 5 bases, the J end by 5 bases, with 12 bases between. CDR3 protein: CASSPRRVETQYF. In DNA form, the CDR3 reads TGTGCCAGCAGTCCCAGGAGGGTGGAGACCCAGTACTTC.

Of note for this clonotype: It may be a read error: a sequence one base away is much more abundant. This chain connects TRBV29-1 to TRBJ2-1; tentatively, D is TRBD1 (6 bases). The CDR3 runs 14 residues. Per the germline V gene, CDR1 is SQVTM and CDR2 is ANQGSEA. The CDR3 loop reads CSVGPQTGYTEQFF. The CDR3 DNA follows: TGCAGCGTTGGGCCACAGACAGGATACACTGAGCAGTTCTTC.